Listed below are T cell receptor beta chains from one sample, sequenced in a study of spatial heterogeneity in lung cancer. From the 5' RACE reads, TCRdb called clonotypes with MiXCR, one entry per CDR3 protein. In the table there are around 95,000 distinct CDR3 sequences, around 4.3% of which are singletons. This specimen consisted of lung tumor tissue, obtained at surgery. The receptors come from a male donor with early-stage non-small cell lung cancer. CDR3s include the opening cysteine and the closing phenylalanine or tryptophan. D genes are given only for firm matches. Clone size is not always given. Where it is, it says once, few, many or a class for expanded clones.

many TRBJ2-1 TRBV6-5 13 - TGTGCCAGCTCCCCAGCGTCGTTCCATGAGCAGTTCTTC CASSPASFHEQFF
many TRBJ1-1 TRBV4-1 18 TRBD1 TGCGCCAGCAGCCAAGTCCCGGGACAGGGAACCGCGAACACTGAAGCTTTCTTT CASSQVPGQGTANTEAFF
few TRBJ1-1 TRBV7-9 11 - TGTGCCAGCCGCGGGAACACTGAAGCTTTCTTT CASRGNTEAFF
many TRBJ2-7 TRBV5-1 15 - TGCGCCAGCAGCTTGTCCGACCCGAGGGGGGACGAGCAGTACTTC CASSLSDPRGDEQYF
many TRBJ1-1 TRBV28 16 - TGTGCCAGCAGCCTCATATTCGGCGACTCGAACACTGAAGCTTTCTTT CASSLIFGDSNTEAFF
many TRBJ2-5 TRBV7-9 13 TRBD1 TGTGCCAGCAGCTTTCAGGGGGCAGAGACCCAGTACTTC CASSFQGAETQYF
- TRBJ1-3 TRBV7-9 16 - TGTGCCAGCAGCTTAGCTTCGGACAGCTCTGGAAACACCATATATTTT CASSLASDSSGNTIYF
many TRBJ2-1 TRBV9 17 - TGTGCCAGCAGCGCCGGCCTGGTAGCGGAACAACACAATGAGCAGTTCTTC CASSAGLVAEQHNEQFF
many TRBJ2-7 TRBV7-9 15 TRBD2 TGTGCCAGCAGCAATTCGACTAGCAGTTCCTACGAGCAGTACTTC CASSNSTSSSYEQYF
many TRBJ2-2 TRBV4-1 17 - TGCGCCAGCAGCCAAGACAGGACGATAGGGAACACCGGGGAGCTGTTTTTT CASSQDRTIGNTGELFF
many TRBJ2-7 TRBV5-5 15 TRBD1 TGTGCCAGCAGCAGGACAGGGGACCCTACCTACGAGCAGTACTTC CASSRTGDPTYEQYF
- TRBJ2-7 TRBV7-9 13 - TGTGCCAGCAACCCGGCCGCCACCTACGAGCAGTACTTC CASNPAATYEQYF
medium-sized TRBJ1-6 TRBV4-2 16 - TGTGCCAGCAGCCAAGAAGCGGGTTTTACTAATTCACCCCTCCACTTT CASSQEAGFTNSPLHF
many TRBJ2-1 TRBV6-2/TRBV6-3 12 - TGTGCCAGCAGTTACGTTTTTGGTGAGCAGTTCTTC CASSYVFGEQFF
many TRBJ2-3 TRBV6-5 17 - TGTGCCAGCAGTTACTCGATAACACAGCCGATGTCAGATACGCAGTATTTT CASSYSITQPMSDTQYF
- TRBJ1-1 TRBV2 12 TRBD1 TGTGCCAGCAGTCCGGGACAGACTGAAGCTTTCTTT CASSPGQTEAFF
many TRBJ1-5 TRBV6-1 13 - TGTGCCAGCAGTGAGGCAGGGGACCTGCCCCAGCATTTT CASSEAGDLPQHF
many TRBJ2-2 TRBV5-1 16 TRBD2 TGCGCCAGCAGCCCCTTAGCGGGAGCCGGTACCGGGGAGCTGTTTTTT CASSPLAGAGTGELFF
- TRBJ2-3 TRBV2 17 TRBD1 TGTGCCAGCAGTGCTCCCGAGGGGACAGCTTACACAGATACGCAGTATTTT CASSAPEGTAYTDTQYF
many TRBJ2-3 TRBV20-1 14 TRBD2 TGCAGTGCTAGTCTAGCGGGCTCCACAGATACGCAGTATTTT CSASLAGSTDTQYF
- TRBJ2-7 TRBV5-1 14 - TGCGCCAGCAGCTTGGCCTCCAGCACCCACGAGCAGTACTTC CASSLASSTHEQYF
many TRBJ1-5 TRBV20-1 14 TRBD1 TGCAGTGCTACCGGACAGGCGCTCAATCAGCCCCAGCATTTT CSATGQALNQPQHF
many TRBJ2-1 TRBV10-3 17 TRBD2 TGTGCCATCAGTGACCCCTCCGCTAGCGGGAGTTGGGATGAGCAGTTCTTC CAISDPSASGSWDEQFF
- TRBJ1-5 TRBV6-1 12 - TGTGCCAGCAGCCAGGGAGGAAAGCCCCAGCATTTT CASSQGGKPQHF
many TRBJ1-6 TRBV7-9 16 - TGTGCCAGCAGCCGAAATCGACCGGATCTGGGGACACCCCTCCACTTT CASSRNRPDLGTPLHF
many TRBJ1-5 TRBV28 13 - TGTGCCAGCAGAGGTTCCATCAATCAGCCCCAGCATTTT CASRGSINQPQHF
- TRBJ2-7 TRBV6-1 15 - TGTGCCAGCAGTGACGGGGGCCCGTGGTCCTACGAGCAGTACTTC CASSDGGPWSYEQYF
few TRBJ1-1 TRBV2 14 - TGTGCCAGCTCGTCAGAATGGGCGAGGACTGAAGCTTTCTTT CASSSEWARTEAFF
many TRBJ1-5 TRBV4-1 19 - TGCGCCAGCAGCCAAGATGCGCACGTTGGGGGGTCATATATTCAGCCCCAGCATTTT CASSQDAHVGGSYIQPQHF
many TRBJ1-1 TRBV28 14 - TGTGCCAGCAGTTTCAGGGGAGGGTTCACTGAAGCTTTCTTT CASSFRGGFTEAFF
many TRBJ2-1 TRBV10-3 18 - TGTGCCATCAGTGACCCATTCCGGGACATCGGGAAATACAATGAGCAGTTCTTC CAISDPFRDIGKYNEQFF
many TRBJ2-3 TRBV28 14 TRBD1 TGTGCCAGCAGTTTGACAGGGGCTCCGAATACGCAGTATTTT CASSLTGAPNTQYF
few TRBJ2-6 TRBV7-9 16 - TGTGCCAGCAGCTACGTCCCCCAGGCTGGGGCCAACGTCCTGACTTTC CASSYVPQAGANVLTF
many TRBJ2-3 TRBV3-1 15 - TGTGCCAGCAGCCTGGGACACGACCCCACAGATACGCAGTATTTT CASSLGHDPTDTQYF
many TRBJ1-1 TRBV4-2 14 - TGTGCCAGCAGCCCCATGACGGGTACCGCGTCGGCTTTCTTT CASSPMTGTASAFF
many TRBJ2-3 TRBV28 14 TRBD2 TGTGCCAGCAGCAAGCGGGGAGGTACAGATACGCAGTATTTT CASSKRGGTDTQYF
many TRBJ2-3 TRBV20-1 15 - TGCAGTGCTAGCCCCGGTAGATTCCGCACAGATACGCAGTATTTT CSASPGRFRTDTQYF
many TRBJ2-3 TRBV5-1 13 - TGCGCCAGCAGCCCGCTTCTAACAGATACGCAGTATTTT CASSPLLTDTQYF
many TRBJ2-1 TRBV25-1 15 TRBD1 TGTGCCAGCAGTGAATCCGCGACAGGGCGACATGAGCAGTTCTTC CASSESATGRHEQFF
many TRBJ2-1 TRBV10-3 16 - TGTGCCATCAGTGAGTTGCTAGCGAGCTCCTACAATGAGCAGTTCTTC CAISELLASSYNEQFF
many TRBJ1-2 TRBV3-1 16 - TGTGCCAGCAGCCCAGAGGACACCCGTGTGGGCTATGGCTACACCTTC CASSPEDTRVGYGYTF
many TRBJ2-1 TRBV9 15 - TGTGCCAGCAGCGGACGGGAGAAGTCCTACAATGAGCAGTTCTTC CASSGREKSYNEQFF
many TRBJ2-1 TRBV7-9 13 - TGTGCCAGCAGCCTCAACTCCGTGGATGAGCAGTTCTTC CASSLNSVDEQFF